Sequencing of this T cell receptor (beta chain) was carried out in a study of CD8 T cells in ankylosing spondylitis. TCRdb fed the 5' RACE reads into MiXCR, producing one record per CDR3 protein. The sample shows around 540,000 distinct CDR3 sequences, roughly 13% of them seen only once. Comment on this clonotype: Its antigen is not identified.

The length of the CDR3 is 16 residues. V was shortened by 0 bases and J by 4 bases, with 12 bases between the two germline ends. Broader study findings: For ankylosing spondylitis blood, a TCR beta motif of 7 or 8 highly homologous variants appeared characteristic. Significantly higher representation of disease-linked clones was reported for matched ankylosing spondylitis synovial fluid.

The source material was blood, either unsorted or a sorted T cell fraction (not recorded which). This TCR was recovered from a male donor with ankylosing spondylitis. The V gene is TRBV23-1, the J gene TRBJ2-2; a possible D gene is TRBD1 (6 bases). TRBV23-1 is designated an ORF whose function remains uncertain. Written as DNA, the CDR3 is TGCGCCAGCAGTCAATCCAGGGGCGGACGCACCGGGGAGCTGTTTTTT. Encoded protein: CASSQSRGGRTGELFF.